This TCR beta chain was identified during a study of long-term antiretroviral therapy in people with HIV. There was at least one pre-ART PBMC sample for each donor, plus at least two post-ART PBMC samples. Points on this clone: Its antigen is undetermined.

Assay version v3.0 of immunoSEQ was used, and it was run at survey level. The data were produced by immunoSEQ multiplex PCR, yet TCRdb's version contains in-frame clones alone and is incomplete. The sample contains around 21,000 clones, 65% to 90% of which appear only once. This CDR3 is built from 14 residues. V lost 0 bases, J lost 3 bases, and 9 bases lay in between. Per germline, CDR1 MNHEY and CDR2 SVGAGI. General observations from the study: Relative to control repertoires, HIV repertoires exhibited narrower CDR3 length ranges. Blood draws took place between about 2004 and 2018 and possibly involved older ART regimens. After ART, diversity increased yet remained lower than transplant donor controls.

The receptor's source is a man aged 35 to 55 with HIV. This material consisted of unsorted PBMCs, taken 0.1 years before starting antiretroviral therapy. The rearrangement links TRBV6-5 to TRBJ2-7; D gene uncertain. This chain's CDR3 is CASSYSKQHYEQYF. Here the CDR3 DNA reads TGTGCCAGCAGTTACTCGAAACAGCACTACGAGCAGTACTTC.